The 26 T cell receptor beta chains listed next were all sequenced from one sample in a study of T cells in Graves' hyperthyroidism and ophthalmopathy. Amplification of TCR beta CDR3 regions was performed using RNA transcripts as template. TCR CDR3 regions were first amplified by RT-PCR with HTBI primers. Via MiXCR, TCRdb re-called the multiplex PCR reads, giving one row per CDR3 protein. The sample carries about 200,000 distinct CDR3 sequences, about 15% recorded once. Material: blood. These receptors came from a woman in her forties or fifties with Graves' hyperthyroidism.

CDR3: CASSQVNSGLVGDEQFF. CDR3 bases: TGTGCCAGCAGCCAAGTCAATTCGGGACTAGTCGGCGATGAGCAGTTCTTC. This sequence joins TRBV3-1 and TRBJ2-1; 8 positions agree with TRBD2. Germline trimming cut 1 base from V and 8 bases from J; bases unmatched to any gene: 13. The CDR3 contains 17 residues. CDR1 is LGHDT, CDR2 YNNKEL, per germline (reference sequence).

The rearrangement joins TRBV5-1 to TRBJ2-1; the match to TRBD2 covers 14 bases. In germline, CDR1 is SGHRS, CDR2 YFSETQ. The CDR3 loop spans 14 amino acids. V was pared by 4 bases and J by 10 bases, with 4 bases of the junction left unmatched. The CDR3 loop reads CASSERLAGGEQFF. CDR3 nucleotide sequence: TGCGCCAGCAGCGAGCGACTAGCGGGGGGGGAGCAGTTCTTC.

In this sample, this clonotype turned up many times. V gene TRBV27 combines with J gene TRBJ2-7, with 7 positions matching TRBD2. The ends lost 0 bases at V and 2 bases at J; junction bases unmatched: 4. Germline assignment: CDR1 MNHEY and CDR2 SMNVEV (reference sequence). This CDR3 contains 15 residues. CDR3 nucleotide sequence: TGTGCCAGCAGTTTATCGAGGGAGGGCCCCTACGAGCAGTACTTC. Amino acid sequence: CASSLSREGPYEQYF.

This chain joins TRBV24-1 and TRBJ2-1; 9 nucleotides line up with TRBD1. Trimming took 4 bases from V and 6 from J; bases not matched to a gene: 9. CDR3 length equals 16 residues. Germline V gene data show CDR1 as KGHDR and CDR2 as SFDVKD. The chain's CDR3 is CATSDHRGQGANEQFF. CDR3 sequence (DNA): TGTGCCACCAGTGACCACCGGGGACAGGGCGCCAATGAGCAGTTCTTC.

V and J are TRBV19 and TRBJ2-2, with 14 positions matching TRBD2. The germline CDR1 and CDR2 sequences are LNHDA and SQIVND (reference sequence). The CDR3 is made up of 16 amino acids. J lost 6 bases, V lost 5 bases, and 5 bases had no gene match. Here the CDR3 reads CASSWGLAGDSGELFF. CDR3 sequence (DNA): TGTGCCAGTAGTTGGGGACTAGCGGGAGATTCCGGGGAGCTGTTTTTT.

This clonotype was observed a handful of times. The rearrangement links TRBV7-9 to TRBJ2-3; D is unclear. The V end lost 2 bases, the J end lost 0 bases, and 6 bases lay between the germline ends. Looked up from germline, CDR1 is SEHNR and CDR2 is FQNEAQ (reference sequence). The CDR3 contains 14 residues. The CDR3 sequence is CASSLIASTDTQYF. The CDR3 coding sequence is TGTGCCAGCAGCTTAATTGCTAGCACAGATACGCAGTATTTT.

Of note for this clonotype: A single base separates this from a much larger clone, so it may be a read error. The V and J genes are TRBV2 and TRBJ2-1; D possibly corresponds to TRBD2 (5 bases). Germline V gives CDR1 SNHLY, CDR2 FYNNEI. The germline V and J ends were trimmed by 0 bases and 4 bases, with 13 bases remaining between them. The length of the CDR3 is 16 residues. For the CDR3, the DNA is TGTGCCAGCAGTGAAGCGGTTAGCGAGACTTACAATGAGCAGTTCTTC. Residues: CASSEAVSETYNEQFF.

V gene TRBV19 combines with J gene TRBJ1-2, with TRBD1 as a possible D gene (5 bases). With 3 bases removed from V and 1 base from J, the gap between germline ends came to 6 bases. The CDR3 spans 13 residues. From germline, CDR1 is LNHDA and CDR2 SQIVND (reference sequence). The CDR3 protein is CASSIDSNYGYTF. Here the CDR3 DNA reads TGTGCCAGTAGTATCGACAGTAACTATGGCTACACCTTC.

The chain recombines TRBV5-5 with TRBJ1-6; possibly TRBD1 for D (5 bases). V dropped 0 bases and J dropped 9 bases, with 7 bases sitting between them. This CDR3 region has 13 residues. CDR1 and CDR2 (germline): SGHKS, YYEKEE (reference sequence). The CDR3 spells CASSLEGASPLHF. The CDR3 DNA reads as TGTGCCAGCAGCTTGGAAGGGGCTTCACCCCTCCACTTT.

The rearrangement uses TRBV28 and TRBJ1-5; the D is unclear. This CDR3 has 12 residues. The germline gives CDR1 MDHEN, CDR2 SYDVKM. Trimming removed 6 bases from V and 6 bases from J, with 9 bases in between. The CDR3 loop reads CASRRDIQPQHF. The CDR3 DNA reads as TGTGCCAGCAGACGTGACATTCAGCCCCAGCATTTT. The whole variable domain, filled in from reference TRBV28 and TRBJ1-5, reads DVKVTQSSRYLVKRTGEKVFLECVQDMDHENMFWYRQDPGLGLRLIYFSYDVKMKEKGDIPEGYSVSREKKERFSLILESASTNQTSMYLCASRRDIQPQHFGDGTRLSIL.

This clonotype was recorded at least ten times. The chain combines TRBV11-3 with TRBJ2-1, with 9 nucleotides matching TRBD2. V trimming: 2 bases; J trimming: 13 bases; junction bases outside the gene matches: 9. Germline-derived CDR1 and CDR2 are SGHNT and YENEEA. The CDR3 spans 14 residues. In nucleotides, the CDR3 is TGTGCCAGCAGCTTAACGGCGGGAGGGCCTCGTCAGTTCTTC. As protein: CASSLTAGGPRQFF.

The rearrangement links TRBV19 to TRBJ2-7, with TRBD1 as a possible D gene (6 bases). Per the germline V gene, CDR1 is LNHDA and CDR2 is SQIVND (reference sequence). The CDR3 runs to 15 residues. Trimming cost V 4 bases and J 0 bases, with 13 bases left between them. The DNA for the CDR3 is TGTGCCAGTAGTACAGGGGCAACAGGCTCCTACGAGCAGTACTTC. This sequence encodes CASSTGATGSYEQYF.

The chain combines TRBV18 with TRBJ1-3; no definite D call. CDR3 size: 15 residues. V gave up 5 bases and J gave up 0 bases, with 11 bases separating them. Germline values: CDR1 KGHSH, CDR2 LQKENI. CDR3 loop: CASSVGSFSGNTIYF. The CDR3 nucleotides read TGTGCCAGCTCAGTCGGCTCTTTCTCTGGAAACACCATATATTTT.

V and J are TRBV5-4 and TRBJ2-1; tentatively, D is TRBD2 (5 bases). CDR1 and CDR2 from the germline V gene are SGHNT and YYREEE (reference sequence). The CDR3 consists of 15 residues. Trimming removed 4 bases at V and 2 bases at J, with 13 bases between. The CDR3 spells CASSPSGTPYNEQFF. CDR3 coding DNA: TGTGCCAGCAGCCCCAGCGGAACTCCCTACAATGAGCAGTTCTTC.

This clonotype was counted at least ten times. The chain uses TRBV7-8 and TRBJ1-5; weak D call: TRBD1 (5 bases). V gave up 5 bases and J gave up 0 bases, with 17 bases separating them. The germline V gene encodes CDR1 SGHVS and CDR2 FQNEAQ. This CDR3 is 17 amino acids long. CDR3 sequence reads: CASSGGRSDYSNQPQHF. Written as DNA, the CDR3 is TGTGCCAGCAGCGGGGGACGATCCGATTATAGCAATCAGCCCCAGCATTTT.

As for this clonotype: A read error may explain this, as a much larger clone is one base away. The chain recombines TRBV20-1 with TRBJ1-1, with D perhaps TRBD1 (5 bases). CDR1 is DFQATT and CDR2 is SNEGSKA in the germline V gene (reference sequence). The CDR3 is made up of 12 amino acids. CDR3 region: CGARDRGTEAFF. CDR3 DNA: TGCGGTGCTAGAGATAGGGGCACTGAAGCTTTCTTT.

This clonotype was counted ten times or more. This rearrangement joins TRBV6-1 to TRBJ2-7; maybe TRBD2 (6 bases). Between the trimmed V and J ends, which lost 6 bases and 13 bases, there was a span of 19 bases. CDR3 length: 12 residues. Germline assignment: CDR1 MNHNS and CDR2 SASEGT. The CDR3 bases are TGTGCCAGCAGCAACTTTGGGACTCCGCCATACTTC. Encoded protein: CASSNFGTPPYF.

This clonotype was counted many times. The CDR3 loop is CASSTPGREWSTDTQYF. The CDR3 DNA follows: TGTGCCAGCAGCACCCCCGGGCGGGAGTGGAGCACAGATACGCAGTATTTT. This chain uses TRBV11-3 with TRBJ2-3, with 7 bases lining up with TRBD2. Per the germline V gene, CDR1 is SGHNT and CDR2 is YENEEA. Trimming cost V 5 bases and J 0 bases; bases outside gene matches: 11. The CDR3 extends over 17 amino acids.

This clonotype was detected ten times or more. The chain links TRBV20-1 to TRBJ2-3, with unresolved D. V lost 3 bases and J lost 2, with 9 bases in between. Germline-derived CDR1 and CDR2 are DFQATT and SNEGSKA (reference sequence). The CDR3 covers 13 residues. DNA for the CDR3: TGCAGTGCTAGGGTGGCTCCCACAGATACGCAGTATTTT. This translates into CSARVAPTDTQYF.

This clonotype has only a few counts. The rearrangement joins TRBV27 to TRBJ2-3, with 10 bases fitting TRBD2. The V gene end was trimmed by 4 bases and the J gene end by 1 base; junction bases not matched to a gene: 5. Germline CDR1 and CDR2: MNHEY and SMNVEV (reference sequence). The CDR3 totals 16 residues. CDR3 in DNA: TGTGCCAGCAGTTCCGGGGGGACTAGCGGCACAGATACGCAGTATTTT. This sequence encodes CASSSGGTSGTDTQYF.

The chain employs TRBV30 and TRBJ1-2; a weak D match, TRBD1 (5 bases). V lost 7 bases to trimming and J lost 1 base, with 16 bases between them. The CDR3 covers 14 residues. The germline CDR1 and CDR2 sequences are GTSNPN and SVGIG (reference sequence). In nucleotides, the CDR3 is TGTGCCTCGGCTCCGGGACGGTATAACTATGGCTACACCTTC. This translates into CASAPGRYNYGYTF.

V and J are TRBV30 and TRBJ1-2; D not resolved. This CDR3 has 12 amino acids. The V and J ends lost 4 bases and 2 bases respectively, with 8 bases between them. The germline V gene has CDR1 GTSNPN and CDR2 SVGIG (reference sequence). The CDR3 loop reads CAWIAENYGYTF. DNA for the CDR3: TGTGCCTGGATTGCGGAGAACTATGGCTACACCTTC.

The CDR3 DNA reads as TGCAGTGCTAGGTCTGGACTAGCTTTCCAGACCCAGTACTTC. Translated, it gives CSARSGLAFQTQYF. The gene calls are TRBV20-1 and TRBJ2-5; TRBD2 aligns across 8 bases. This CDR3 spans 14 amino acids. Germline CDR1 and CDR2: DFQATT and SNEGSKA (reference sequence). Trimming cost V 3 bases and J 6 bases; bases outside gene matches: 9.

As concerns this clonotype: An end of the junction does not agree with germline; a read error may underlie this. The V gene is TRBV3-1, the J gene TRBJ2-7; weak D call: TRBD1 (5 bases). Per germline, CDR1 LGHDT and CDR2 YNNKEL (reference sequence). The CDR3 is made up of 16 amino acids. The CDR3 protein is CAGSQGASDNSYEQYF. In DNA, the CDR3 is TGTGCCGGCAGCCAAGGGGCCTCAGACAATTCCTACGAGCAGTACTTC.

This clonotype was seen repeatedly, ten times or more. The DNA for the CDR3 is TGTGCCAGCAGCTTAGAGCGCAGCTGGAGCTCCTACGAGCAGTACTTC. This encodes CASSLERSWSSYEQYF. The chain uses TRBV7-2 and TRBJ2-7; D is undetermined. Germline values: CDR1 SGHTA, CDR2 FQGNSA. CDR3 size: 16 residues. Trimming took 1 base from V and 0 from J, leaving 13 bases between them.

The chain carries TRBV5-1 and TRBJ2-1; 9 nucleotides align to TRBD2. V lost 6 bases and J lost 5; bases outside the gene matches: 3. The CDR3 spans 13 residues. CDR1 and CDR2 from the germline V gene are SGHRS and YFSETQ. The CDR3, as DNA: TGCGCCAGCACGAGACTAGCGGACAATGAGCAGTTCTTC. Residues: CASTRLADNEQFF. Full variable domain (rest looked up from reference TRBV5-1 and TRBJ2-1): KAGVTQTPRYLIKTRGQQVTLSCSPISGHRSVSWYQQTPGQGLQFLFEYFSETQRNKGNFPGRFSGRQFSNSRSEMNVSTLELGDSALYLCASTRLADNEQFFGPGTRLTVL.